A selection of T cell receptor beta chains follows, all from one sample in a study of CD8 T cells in ankylosing spondylitis. TCRdb independently ran MiXCR on the 5' RACE reads; one entry per CDR3 protein. The repertoire holds 200,000 to 300,000 distinct CDR3 sequences, with under 8.5% as singletons. The material sequenced was blood, either unsorted or a sorted T cell fraction (not recorded which). All receptors come from a female donor with ankylosing spondylitis or in good health (not recorded which). Each CDR3 is given with its conserved first and last residue. The order of the fields is D gene, V gene, J gene, clone size, CDR3 length, CDR3 protein, CDR3 DNA. D genes are given only for firm matches. Where a row states a size, it is once, few, many or the class of an expanded clone; other rows omit it.

D gene: TRBD1; V gene: TRBV6-1; J gene: TRBJ2-3; clone size: many; CDR3 length: 15; CDR3 protein: CASSGGTGRTDTQYF; CDR3 DNA: TGTGCCAGCAGTGGGGGGACAGGACGCACAGATACGCAGTATTTT
D gene: -; V gene: TRBV12-3/TRBV12-4; J gene: TRBJ1-1; clone size: many; CDR3 length: 13; CDR3 protein: CASTRGEGTEAFF; CDR3 DNA: TGTGCCAGCACCCGCGGCGAGGGAACTGAAGCTTTCTTT
D gene: -; V gene: TRBV29-1; J gene: TRBJ2-7; clone size: many; CDR3 length: 11; CDR3 protein: CSVAIRDEQYF; CDR3 DNA: TGCAGCGTTGCGATCAGGGACGAGCAGTACTTC
D gene: TRBD2; V gene: TRBV4-3; J gene: TRBJ2-7; clone size: many; CDR3 length: 17; CDR3 protein: CASSQELGTSLSYEQYF; CDR3 DNA: TGCGCCAGCAGCCAAGAGTTGGGGACTAGCTTATCCTACGAGCAGTACTTC
D gene: -; V gene: TRBV21-1; J gene: TRBJ2-4; clone size: -; CDR3 length: 16; CDR3 protein: CASIKEMKLAKNIQYF; CDR3 DNA: TGTGCCAGCATCAAAGAGATGAAGCTAGCCAAAAACATTCAGTACTTC
D gene: TRBD2; V gene: TRBV24-1; J gene: TRBJ2-7; clone size: many; CDR3 length: 13; CDR3 protein: CATQAGGSYEQYF; CDR3 DNA: TGTGCCACCCAAGCGGGAGGGTCCTACGAGCAGTACTTC
D gene: TRBD2; V gene: TRBV11-2; J gene: TRBJ2-1; clone size: few; CDR3 length: 18; CDR3 protein: CASSFTSGRGPRIGEQFF; CDR3 DNA: TGTGCCAGCAGCTTTACTAGCGGGAGGGGTCCTAGGATCGGTGAGCAGTTCTTC
D gene: TRBD1; V gene: TRBV7-2; J gene: TRBJ1-2; clone size: many; CDR3 length: 15; CDR3 protein: CASSFFGQGEYGYTF; CDR3 DNA: TGTGCCAGCAGCTTCTTCGGACAGGGAGAATATGGCTACACCTTC
D gene: TRBD1; V gene: TRBV7-2; J gene: TRBJ1-2; clone size: few; CDR3 length: 15; CDR3 protein: CASSRLGQANYGYTF; CDR3 DNA: TGTGCCAGCAGCCGCCTGGGACAGGCCAACTATGGCTACACCTTC
D gene: TRBD2; V gene: TRBV19; J gene: TRBJ2-3; clone size: -; CDR3 length: 15; CDR3 protein: CASSGSGRPTDTQYF; CDR3 DNA: TGTGCCAGTAGTGGTAGCGGGAGGCCGACAGATACGCAGTATTTT
D gene: -; V gene: TRBV6-5; J gene: TRBJ2-7; clone size: many; CDR3 length: 15; CDR3 protein: CASSYSMTRSYEQYF; CDR3 DNA: TGTGCCAGCAGTTACTCCATGACTCGCTCCTACGAGCAGTACTTC
D gene: -; V gene: TRBV20-1; J gene: TRBJ2-2; clone size: many; CDR3 length: 14; CDR3 protein: CSALAAANTGELFF; CDR3 DNA: TGCAGTGCCCTGGCAGCGGCGAACACCGGGGAGCTGTTTTTT
D gene: -; V gene: TRBV5-1; J gene: TRBJ2-1; clone size: many; CDR3 length: 11; CDR3 protein: CASSYHNEQFF; CDR3 DNA: TGCGCCAGCAGCTACCACAATGAGCAGTTCTTC
D gene: -; V gene: TRBV6-6; J gene: TRBJ2-3; clone size: many; CDR3 length: 13; CDR3 protein: CAGRRDYTDTQYF; CDR3 DNA: TGTGCCGGCCGGCGGGATTACACAGATACGCAGTATTTT
D gene: -; V gene: TRBV14; J gene: TRBJ2-7; clone size: few; CDR3 length: 12; CDR3 protein: CASSPPSGEQYF; CDR3 DNA: TGTGCCAGCAGCCCTCCAAGTGGCGAGCAGTACTTC
D gene: -; V gene: TRBV25-1; J gene: TRBJ2-7; clone size: many; CDR3 length: 11; CDR3 protein: CASRSFYEQYF; CDR3 DNA: TGTGCCAGCAGGTCTTTTTACGAGCAGTACTTC
D gene: -; V gene: TRBV20-1; J gene: TRBJ2-7; clone size: -; CDR3 length: 15; CDR3 protein: CSARQPSALGDEQYF; CDR3 DNA: TGCAGTGCTAGACAACCTAGCGCCCTTGGAGACGAGCAGTACTTC
D gene: TRBD1; V gene: TRBV7-6; J gene: TRBJ2-2; clone size: many; CDR3 length: 13; CDR3 protein: CASSQTGAGELFF; CDR3 DNA: TGTGCCAGCAGCCAGACAGGGGCCGGGGAGCTGTTTTTT
D gene: -; V gene: TRBV28; J gene: TRBJ2-7; clone size: -; CDR3 length: 14; CDR3 protein: CAGSFDTNSYEQYF; CDR3 DNA: TGTGCCGGCAGTTTTGACACTAACTCCTACGAGCAGTACTTC